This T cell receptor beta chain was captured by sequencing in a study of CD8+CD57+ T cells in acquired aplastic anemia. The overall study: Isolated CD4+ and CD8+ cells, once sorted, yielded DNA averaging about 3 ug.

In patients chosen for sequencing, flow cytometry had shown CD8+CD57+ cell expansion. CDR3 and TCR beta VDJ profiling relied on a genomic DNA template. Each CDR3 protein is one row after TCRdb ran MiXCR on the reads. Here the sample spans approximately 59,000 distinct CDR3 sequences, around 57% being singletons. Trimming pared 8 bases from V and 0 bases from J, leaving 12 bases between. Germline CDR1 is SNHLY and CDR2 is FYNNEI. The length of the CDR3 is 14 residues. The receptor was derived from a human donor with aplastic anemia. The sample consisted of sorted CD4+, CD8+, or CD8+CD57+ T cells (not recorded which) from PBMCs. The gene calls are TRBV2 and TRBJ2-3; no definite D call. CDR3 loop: CASAWASSTDTQYF. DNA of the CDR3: TGTGCCAGCGCTTGGGCGTCGAGCACAGATACGCAGTATTTT.